In its sample, the clone carrying this TCR beta chain was seen a few times. Roughly 0.45 to 1 ug RNA was reverse transcribed with random hexamers. It was immunoSEQ multiplex PCR that amplified TCR beta CDR3 across 54 Vbeta and 13 Jbeta. TCRdb called the immunoSEQ multiplex PCR reads again in MiXCR, with one record for every CDR3 protein. The sample holds 400,000 or so distinct CDR3 sequences, more than 80% seen once. This specimen belongs to a study of CD8 T cells in Susac syndrome. The germline gives CDR1 SGDLS, CDR2 YYNGEE. The ends lost 3 bases at V and 4 bases at J; junction bases unmatched: 3. The CDR3 runs to 14 residues. Sequencing targeted TCR beta in T cells from blood (CD8+ and CD4+). Negative magnetic isolation gave CD8+ and CD4+ cells; FACS enriched CD8+ TEMRA.

V and J are TRBV9 and TRBJ1-4; 7 bases match TRBD1. The sequenced sample was CD8+ T cells from PBMCs. This clonotype originated in a human donor with multiple sclerosis. The CDR3, as DNA: TGTGCCAGCAGCGCAGGGGACAGTAATGAAAAACTGTTTTTT. Residues: CASSAGDSNEKLFF.